A single TCR beta chain is shown here with its context. Its target is not known. The read ends 3 residues shy of where the CDR3 ends; the end is completed using the germline J gene. This entry is derived from a study of T cells in women clearing cervical HPV infection. HPV was found by MY09/MY11 PCR and dot-blot genotyping. Study findings and constraints: Controls had more TRBV6-7 (roughly 0.16%) than cases (approximately 0.11%). Richness plus V gene abundances separated cases from controls with AUC around 0.8.

Libraries were prepared by immunoSEQ multiplex PCR; TCRdb keeps only in-frame clonotypes and omits some of them. Seen in this sample are some 23,000 clones; the ten most common clones hold roughly 9%. The J segment lost 1 base and the V segment lost 6 bases, leaving 5 bases of the junction unmatched. This CDR3 is built from 14 residues. Germline CDR1 and CDR2: LNHDA and SQIVND (reference sequence). The rearrangement links TRBV19 to TRBJ2-5; 7 nucleotides line up with TRBD1. What was sequenced was blood buffy coat. The clonotype comes from a woman aged 18 to 75 with a cervical HPV16 infection that either progressed to CIN3+ or cleared (not recorded which). The CDR3 spells CASSQQGSQETQYF. Incomplete CDR3 DNA: TGTGCCAGTAGCCAACAGGGGTCCCAAGAGACC.